Following are 29 T cell receptor beta chains from one sample sequenced in a study of PD-1 blockade in mismatch repair-deficient tumors. Clones were read by immunoSEQ multiplex PCR, and TCRdb kept only the in-frame ones, dropping some. The profile covers 80,000 to 130,000 clones, with roughly four fifths appearing a single time and 6.3% taken by the ten largest. Sequencing used peripheral blood, obtained less than 37 weeks after starting pembrolizumab. These receptor sequences come from an adult with mismatch repair-deficient cancer.

This rearrangement joins TRBV27 to TRBJ2-1, with TRBD2 matching 13 bases. CDR1 is MNHEY, CDR2 SMNVEV, per germline (reference sequence). V trimming: 5 bases; J trimming: 1 base; junction bases outside the gene matches: 5. The CDR3 is made up of 17 amino acids. CDR3 residues: CASSKRTSGRSYNEQFF. CDR3 DNA: TGTGCCAGCAGTAAGCGGACTAGCGGGAGATCCTACAATGAGCAGTTCTTC.

A single count supports this clone. This chain uses TRBV19 with TRBJ1-1; D is undetermined. This CDR3 contains 12 residues. Looked up from germline, CDR1 is LNHDA and CDR2 is SQIVND (reference sequence). Trimming shortened V by 5 bases and J by 0 bases, and 4 bases separated the two germline ends. For the CDR3, the DNA is TGTGCCAGTAGTGAAGTGAACACTGAAGCTTTCTTT. This sequence encodes CASSEVNTEAFF.

J is TRBJ1-1 and V is TRBV14; D uncertain. Germline V CDR1 and CDR2: SGHDN, FVKESK. V dropped 4 bases and J dropped 2 bases, with 8 bases sitting between them. The CDR3 runs to 13 residues. The DNA of the CDR3 is TGTGCCAGCAGCCTGACTTTAAACACTGAAGCTTTCTTT. As protein: CASSLTLNTEAFF. Drawing the rest from reference TRBV14 and TRBJ1-1, the complete variable domain is EAGVTQFPSHSVIEKGQTVTLRCDPISGHDNLYWYRRVMGKEIKFLLHFVKESKQDESGMPNNRFLAERTGGTYSTLKVQPAELEDSGVYFCASSLTLNTEAFFGQGTRLTVV.

This clone has just a few counts. This sequence joins TRBV7-2 and TRBJ2-1; 9 bases fit TRBD2. The trim removed 2 bases at V and 4 bases at J, leaving 12 bases unmatched. Germline lookup yields CDR1 SGHTA and CDR2 FQGNSA. The CDR3 extends over 18 amino acids. This CDR3 reads CASSLSPAGGTFYNEQFF. Here the CDR3 DNA reads TGTGCCAGCAGCTTATCTCCAGCGGGGGGCACCTTTTACAATGAGCAGTTCTTC.

There are a few counts of this clone. The gene calls are TRBV12-5 and TRBJ1-5; tentative D call: TRBD1 (5 bases). With 7 bases removed from V and 1 base from J, the gap between germline ends came to 8 bases. The CDR3 length is 13 residues. CDR1 and CDR2 from the germline V gene are LGHNT and FRNRAP. The CDR3 DNA reads as TGTGCTAGTGTCAGGGACAGCAATCAGCCCCAGCATTTT. Amino acids: CASVRDSNQPQHF. Full variable domain (missing parts from reference TRBV12-5 and TRBJ1-5): DARVTQTPRHKVTEMGQEVTMRCQPILGHNTVFWYRQTMMQGLELLAYFRNRAPLDDSGMPKDRFSAEMPDATLATLKIQPSEPRDSAVYFCASVRDSNQPQHFGDGTRLSIL.

This sequence joins TRBV5-8 and TRBJ1-5; 7 nucleotides agree with TRBD1. The V and J ends lost 4 bases and 2 bases, in that order; junction bases with no gene match: 15. The CDR3 loop spans 18 amino acids. The V gene's germline CDR1 is SGHTS and CDR2 YDEGEE. CDR3 residues: CASSRSGTVVVGNQPQHF. The DNA of the CDR3 is TGTGCCAGCAGCCGGTCCGGGACAGTCGTTGTGGGCAATCAGCCCCAGCATTTT.

The chain carries TRBV7-3 and TRBJ2-1; 7 bases match TRBD2. The CDR3 has 18 amino acids. J was trimmed by 0 bases and V by 4 bases; bases with no gene match: 12. Germline V gives CDR1 SGHTA, CDR2 FQGTGA. CDR3: CASSSTLLVAGSYNEQFF. The CDR3 coding sequence is TGTGCCAGCAGCTCGACTCTACTCGTAGCGGGCTCCTACAATGAGCAGTTCTTC.

The V gene is TRBV18, the J gene TRBJ1-4, with D possibly matching TRBD1 (5 bases). The V gene lost 2 bases and the J gene lost 2 bases, with 12 bases spanning the gap. The germline CDR1 and CDR2 sequences are KGHSH and LQKENI. The length of the CDR3 is 16 residues. The CDR3 DNA follows: TGTGCCAGCTCACCAAGGCAAGCAGGGACTAATGAAAAACTGTTTTTT. It translates to CASSPRQAGTNEKLFF.

This sequence joins TRBV7-2 and TRBJ1-1; TRBD1 matches at 7 bases. The CDR3 totals 14 residues. In germline, CDR1 is SGHTA, CDR2 FQGNSA. V lost 5 bases to trimming and J lost 5 bases; unmatched junction nucleotides: 8. The CDR3 DNA follows: TGTGCCAGCAGCACTGACAGGGTCTCAACTGAAGCTTTCTTT. Its translation: CASSTDRVSTEAFF.

This clone was found a few times. The rearrangement joins TRBV7-9 to TRBJ2-1, with 14 bases fitting TRBD2. The CDR3 consists of 13 residues. With V trimmed by 5 bases and J by 13 bases, 4 bases remained unmatched. Germline lookup yields CDR1 SEHNR and CDR2 FQNEAQ (reference sequence). CDR3: CASSAGLAGVQFF. The CDR3, as DNA: TGTGCCAGCAGCGCGGGACTAGCGGGAGTTCAGTTCTTC.

The chain couples TRBV19 to TRBJ2-1, with D tentatively TRBD2 (5 bases). The CDR3 covers 14 residues. Trimming took off 3 bases at V and 0 bases at J, with 6 bases between the two ends. Germline V gene lookup returns CDR1 LNHDA and CDR2 SQIVND (reference sequence). CDR3: CASSIRGSYNEQFF. As DNA, the CDR3 is TGTGCCAGTAGTATCCGGGGCTCCTACAATGAGCAGTTCTTC. Looking up the rest from reference TRBV19 and TRBJ2-1 gives the full variable domain: DGGITQSPKYLFRKEGQNVTLSCEQNLNHDAMYWYRQDPGQGLRLIYYSQIVNDFQKGDIAEGYSVSREKKESFPLTVTSAQKNPTAFYLCASSIRGSYNEQFFGPGTRLTVL.

The V gene is TRBV30, the J gene TRBJ2-1; 11 bases are a match to TRBD2. With 2 bases clipped from V and 9 bases from J, the junction kept 12 bases outside the gene matches. Germline V CDR1 and CDR2: GTSNPN, SVGIG (reference sequence). This CDR3 contains 16 residues. The CDR3 loop is CAWSRGTSGGPGEQFF. CDR3 in DNA: TGTGCCTGGAGTCGCGGGACTAGCGGAGGGCCGGGTGAGCAGTTCTTC. The whole variable domain, remainder taken from reference TRBV30 and TRBJ2-1, is SQTIHQWPATLVQPVGSPLSLECTVEGTSNPNLYWYRQAAGRGLQLLFYSVGIGQISSEVPQNLSASRPQDRQFILSSKKLLLSDSGFYLCAWSRGTSGGPGEQFFGPGTRLTVL.

This clone was picked up one time. The chain combines TRBV4-3 with TRBJ2-6; D ambiguous. The CDR3 loop spans 18 amino acids. Between the trimmed V and J ends, which lost 1 base and 1 base, there was a span of 14 bases. Germline assignment: CDR1 LGHNA and CDR2 YSLEER. The CDR3 region is CASSQASHLGSGANVLTF. In DNA, the CDR3 is TGCGCCAGCAGCCAAGCATCCCACTTGGGTTCTGGGGCCAACGTCCTGACTTTC.

This sequence joins TRBV13 and TRBJ2-1, with D perhaps matching TRBD1 or TRBD2 (5 bases each). This CDR3 has 14 amino acids. Germline CDR1 reads PRHDT; CDR2 reads FYEKMQ (reference sequence). The DNA of the CDR3 is TGTGCTACGACGGGGACCAACTCCTACAATGAGCAGTTCTTC. It codes for CATTGTNSYNEQFF. Supplemented by reference TRBV13 and TRBJ2-1, the full variable domain reads AAGVIQSPRHLIKEKRETATLKCYPIPRHDTVYWYQQGPGQDPQFLISFYEKMQSDKGSIPDRFSAQQFSDYHSELNMSSLELGDSALYFCATTGTNSYNEQFFGPGTRLTVL.

V and J are TRBV11-3 and TRBJ2-1; 14 bases are a match to TRBD2. Germline V gives CDR1 SGHNT, CDR2 YENEEA. V lost 5 bases to trimming and J lost 6 bases; unmatched junction nucleotides: 15. The CDR3 has 19 residues. CDR3 region: CASSPRPGLAGGSGNEQFF. The DNA for the CDR3 is TGTGCCAGCAGCCCAAGACCTGGACTAGCGGGAGGTTCTGGCAATGAGCAGTTCTTC.

This chain links TRBV7-9 with TRBJ2-3; D not resolved. This CDR3 has 13 residues. V was cut by 1 base and J by 1 base, with 3 bases left in between. Per the germline V gene, CDR1 is SEHNR and CDR2 is FQNEAQ (reference sequence). The CDR3 bases are TGTGCCAGCAGCTTAGAAGGCACAGATACGCAGTATTTT. This sequence encodes CASSLEGTDTQYF. Full variable domain (rest looked up from reference TRBV7-9 and TRBJ2-3): DTGVSQNPRHKITKRGQNVTFRCDPISEHNRLYWYRQTLGQGPEFLTYFQNEAQLEKSRLLSDRFSAERPKGSFSTLEIQRTEQGDSAMYLCASSLEGTDTQYFGPGTRLTVL.

The chain links TRBV19 to TRBJ2-1; D unresolved. The CDR3 runs 11 residues. CDR1 is LNHDA, CDR2 SQIVND, per germline (reference sequence). V was clipped by 10 bases and J by 3 bases, with 7 bases between them. The CDR3 here is CATTGYNEQFF. DNA of the CDR3: TGTGCCACCACGGGCTACAATGAGCAGTTCTTC.

CDR3 coding DNA: TGTGCCAGCAGCGCCGGGACTAGCGGATCCGCCTACGAGCAGTACTTC. This encodes CASSAGTSGSAYEQYF. This chain links TRBV9 with TRBJ2-7; 11 bases map to TRBD2. CDR3 length: 16 amino acids. V lost 3 bases and J lost 2; bases outside the gene matches: 7. The germline V gene encodes CDR1 SGDLS and CDR2 YYNGEE.

V is TRBV30 and J is TRBJ2-5; D possibly uses TRBD1 or TRBD2 (5 bases each). Germline V gene lookup returns CDR1 GTSNPN and CDR2 SVGIG (reference sequence). V lost 0 bases to trimming and J lost 3 bases, with 5 bases between them. The CDR3 consists of 12 residues. CDR3 sequence (DNA): TGTGCCTGGAGTGTGGGGGAAGAGACCCAGTACTTC. Amino acids: CAWSVGEETQYF.

The chain has TRBV7-3 and TRBJ2-1, with D unclear. CDR3 size: 13 residues. The V end was cut by 3 bases, the J end by 9 bases, with 12 bases between. CDR1 is SGHTA and CDR2 is FQGTGA in the germline V gene. Here the CDR3 DNA reads TGTGCCAGCAGCTTGAGGTTTTCTGGTGAGCAGTTCTTC. It translates to CASSLRFSGEQFF.

This clone was recorded a few times. The genes are TRBV7-9 and TRBJ2-7; the match to TRBD2 covers 7 bases. The germline V gene encodes CDR1 SEHNR and CDR2 FQNEAQ (reference sequence). With 1 base clipped from V and 1 base from J, the junction kept 4 bases outside the gene matches. This CDR3 region has 15 residues. The CDR3 sequence: CASSLVPSGSYEQYF. In DNA, the CDR3 is TGTGCCAGCAGCTTAGTCCCTAGCGGTTCCTACGAGCAGTACTTC.

The rearrangement uses TRBV18 and TRBJ1-3; D not certain. Germline V CDR1 and CDR2: KGHSH, LQKENI. The length of the CDR3 is 17 residues. With 3 bases removed from V and 2 bases from J, the gap between germline ends came to 17 bases. CDR3 bases: TGTGCCAGCTCACCCCTTGGGGAGGGCTTGGCTGGAAACACCATATATTTT. Translation gives CASSPLGEGLAGNTIYF.

The rearrangement links TRBV5-1 to TRBJ2-1, with 10 bases that match TRBD1. J gave up 7 bases and V 3 bases, and 4 bases lay outside the gene matches. The V gene's germline CDR1 is SGHRS and CDR2 YFSETQ. This CDR3 has 14 residues. CDR3 DNA: TGCGCCAGCAGCTGGGACAGGGGTTGGAATGAGCAGTTCTTC. Amino acids: CASSWDRGWNEQFF.

The chain couples TRBV6-5 to TRBJ2-1, with TRBD2 matching over 8 bases. CDR3 size: 16 residues. Germline trimming cut 0 bases from V and 2 bases from J; bases unmatched to any gene: 3. The germline V gene has CDR1 MNHEY and CDR2 SVGAGI. In DNA form, the CDR3 reads TGTGCCAGCAGTTACTCCACTAGCGGAGCCTACAATGAGCAGTTCTTC. Translated, it gives CASSYSTSGAYNEQFF.

V and J are TRBV11-2 and TRBJ1-1; possible D gene TRBD1, 6 bases. The germline V and J ends were trimmed by 3 bases and 0 bases, with 8 bases remaining between them. Germline lookup yields CDR1 SGHAT and CDR2 FQNNGV. The CDR3 contains 14 residues. The CDR3 loop is CASSLGHLNTEAFF. CDR3 DNA sequence: TGTGCCAGCAGCTTGGGACACTTGAACACTGAAGCTTTCTTT.

This chain links TRBV7-9 with TRBJ2-1, with 7 bases identical to TRBD2. The CDR3 covers 15 residues. J lost 3 bases, V lost 1 base, and 3 bases had no gene match. CDR1 and CDR2 (germline): SEHNR, FQNEAQ (reference sequence). The CDR3 region has the DNA TGTGCCAGCAGCTTAGGAGGACTAGACTACAATGAGCAGTTCTTC. This encodes CASSLGGLDYNEQFF.

The rearrangement uses TRBV15 and TRBJ2-1; D unclear. V gave up 1 base and J gave up 7 bases, with 5 bases separating them. Per germline, CDR1 LNHNV and CDR2 YYDKDF (reference sequence). This CDR3 comprises 12 residues. CDR3 DNA sequence: TGTGCCACCAGCAGAGGGACGAATGAGCAGTTCTTC. Translating gives CATSRGTNEQFF.

V and J are TRBV25-1 and TRBJ2-5; TRBD2 agrees at 7 bases. The V and J ends lost 0 bases and 5 bases, in that order; junction bases with no gene match: 9. The CDR3 is 16 amino acids. Germline CDR1 is MGHDK and CDR2 is SYGVNS. In DNA form, the CDR3 reads TGTGCCAGCAGTGAATACCCGAGCGCGGGGGTGGAGACCCAGTACTTC. Its protein is CASSEYPSAGVETQYF.

V is TRBV5-1 and J is TRBJ2-2; 10 bases fit TRBD2. The CDR3 loop spans 16 amino acids. Germline CDR1 is SGHRS and CDR2 is YFSETQ. J was trimmed by 4 bases and V by 2 bases; bases with no gene match: 5. The CDR3 reads CASSFTSGIGTGELFF. CDR3 sequence (DNA): TGCGCCAGCAGCTTTACTAGCGGGATAGGCACCGGGGAGCTGTTTTTT.